The 31 T cell receptor beta chains in this list originate from one sample, sequenced in a study of blood T cell repertoires in COVID-19 (dated by TCRdb to the early 2020s). Library preparation was by the immunoSEQ multiplex PCR assay. The table was pulled from immuneACCESS by TCRdb, which kept in-frame rearrangements only. Such tables lose some clones; where checked, under half of the loss comes from unresolved V genes, and the rest has no known cause. The sample records 380,000 or so clones, 89% of which are singletons. In total, the top ten clones hold 1% to 1.5% of the sample. The specimen sequenced was peripheral blood. The receptors were gathered from a man between 35 and 55 years old with acute or convalescent COVID-19.

The V and J genes are TRBV11-2 and TRBJ2-7, with 9 nucleotides matching TRBD1. The germline gives CDR1 SGHAT, CDR2 FQNNGV. Unmatched junction bases numbered 10, after V lost 3 bases and J lost 4 bases. The CDR3 spans 16 residues. The CDR3: CASSLPGQGSLYEQYF. The CDR3 nucleotides are TGTGCCAGCAGCTTGCCGGGACAGGGTTCTCTTTACGAGCAGTACTTC.

The chain couples TRBV28 to TRBJ2-5; D may be TRBD1 (7 bases). CDR3 size: 15 residues. The ends were cut back, 3 bases at V and 2 bases at J, with 13 bases in the middle. CDR1 and CDR2 from the germline V gene are MDHEN and SYDVKM. Written as DNA, the CDR3 is TGTGCCAGCAGTTTGGAGGGGGCCTATCAAGAGACCCAGTACTTC. Residues: CASSLEGAYQETQYF.

This clone occurred once. The chain combines TRBV5-1 with TRBJ1-4; unclear D gene. CDR1 is SGHRS and CDR2 is YFSETQ in the germline V gene. V lost 4 bases and J lost 3, with 10 bases in between. The CDR3 totals 14 residues. The CDR3 region is CASSAQPSNEKLFF. The CDR3 DNA reads as TGCGCCAGCAGCGCACAGCCTTCTAATGAAAAACTGTTTTTT.

The chain combines TRBV9 with TRBJ1-2, with a possible D match to TRBD1 (5 bases). Per the germline V gene, CDR1 is SGDLS and CDR2 is YYNGEE. Trimming removed 3 bases from V and 1 base from J, with 10 bases in between. The CDR3 runs 14 residues. This CDR3 is CASSAIGGNYGYTF. DNA for the CDR3: TGTGCCAGCAGCGCTATCGGGGGTAACTATGGCTACACCTTC.

CDR3 residues: CASSPGTGEYEQYF. CDR3 nucleotide sequence: TGTGCCAGCAGCCCCGGGACAGGAGAGTACGAGCAGTACTTC. The chain links TRBV13 to TRBJ2-7, with 8 bases that match TRBD1. The CDR3 is 14 residues long. Germline lookup yields CDR1 PRHDT and CDR2 FYEKMQ (reference sequence). The ends lost 5 bases at V and 4 bases at J; junction bases unmatched: 7.

This chain joins TRBV5-4 and TRBJ2-1; 15 bases are shared with TRBD2. The junction had 9 bases not matched to a gene; V was cut back by 4 bases and J by 10 bases. The germline gives CDR1 SGHNT, CDR2 YYREEE (reference sequence). The CDR3 sequence is 16 residues long. The CDR3 sequence is CASSRPGLAGGEEQFF. The CDR3 bases are TGTGCCAGCAGCCGCCCGGGACTAGCGGGGGGAGAGGAGCAGTTCTTC. The full variable domain, its missing parts supplied by reference TRBV5-4 and TRBJ2-1, is ETGVTQSPTHLIKTRGQQVTLRCSSQSGHNTVSWYQQALGQGPQFIFQYYREEENGRGNFPPRFSGLQFPNYSSELNVNALELDDSALYLCASSRPGLAGGEEQFFGPGTRLTVL.

The chain has TRBV3-1 (or the pseudogene TRBV3-2) and TRBJ1-2, with D perhaps matching TRBD1 (5 bases). V gave up 0 bases and J gave up 8 bases, with 19 bases separating them. The CDR3 is 16 amino acids. Germline lookup yields CDR1 LGHDT and CDR2 YNNKEL (reference sequence). The DNA for the CDR3 is TGTGCCAGCAGCCAAGATCTGTCAGGCAGGCAGGGAGGCTACACCTTC. The encoded protein is CASSQDLSGRQGGYTF.

This chain uses TRBV9 with TRBJ2-5, with D tentatively TRBD2 (6 bases). V was clipped by 3 bases and J by 5 bases, with 20 bases between them. The CDR3 is made up of 16 amino acids. Germline V CDR1 and CDR2: SGDLS, YYNGEE. DNA of the CDR3: TGTGCCAGCAGCGCCGGGGCGGTGGCGAGCGGGGAGACCCAGTACTTC. This encodes CASSAGAVASGETQYF. Filled out from reference TRBV9 and TRBJ2-5, the complete variable domain reads DSGVTQTPKHLITATGQRVTLRCSPRSGDLSVYWYQQSLDQGLQFLIQYYNGEERAKGNILERFSAQQFPDLHSELNLSSLELGDSALYFCASSAGAVASGETQYFGPGTRLLVL.

CDR3 region: CASSLGLAGFQYNEQFF. Here the CDR3 DNA reads TGTGCCAGCAGCTTAGGGCTAGCGGGTTTCCAATACAATGAGCAGTTCTTC. The chain is built from TRBV5-4 and TRBJ2-1; TRBD2 matches 8 bases. Trimming at V came to 2 bases and at J to 4 bases, leaving 11 bases not matched to a gene. CDR1 is SGHNT, CDR2 YYREEE, per germline (reference sequence). The CDR3 extends over 17 amino acids.

The gene calls are TRBV20-1 and TRBJ2-1; no definite D call. The CDR3 sequence is 11 residues long. The germline V and J ends were trimmed by 6 bases and 5 bases, with 8 bases remaining between them. The germline V gene has CDR1 DFQATT and CDR2 SNEGSKA (reference sequence). CDR3 in amino acids: CSAAKNNEQFF. CDR3 DNA: TGCAGTGCGGCCAAGAACAATGAGCAGTTCTTC.

Turning to this clone: One end of the junction does not line up with germline, which may come from a read error. V usage is TRBV7-7 and J usage is TRBJ2-2, with 7 bases lining up with TRBD2. This CDR3 is built from 16 residues. Germline loops: CDR1 SSHAT, CDR2 FNYEAQ (reference sequence). The CDR3 region is CASSLSSGTLTGELFF. The CDR3 DNA sequence: TGTGCTAGCAGCTTATCTAGCGGAACCCTCACCGGGGAGCTGTTTTTT.

The rearrangement links TRBV7-2 to TRBJ1-1; TRBD1 aligns across 9 bases. V lost 5 bases and J lost 2; bases outside the gene matches: 3. CDR3 size: 14 residues. CDR1 is SGHTA and CDR2 is FQGNSA in the germline V gene. This CDR3 is CASSHRGLNTEAFF. The CDR3 coding sequence is TGTGCCAGCAGCCACAGGGGGCTAAACACTGAAGCTTTCTTT.

V gene TRBV7-3 combines with J gene TRBJ2-3, with 14 bases that match TRBD2. Germline V CDR1 and CDR2: SGHTA, FQGTGA. J was trimmed by 2 bases and V by 0 bases; bases with no gene match: 4. The CDR3 is 18 amino acids. The CDR3 region is CASSLTLTSGGATDTQYF. As DNA, the CDR3 is TGTGCCAGCAGCTTAACTCTGACTAGCGGGGGGGCCACAGATACGCAGTATTTT.

This sequence joins TRBV9 and TRBJ1-3; 7 bases fit TRBD1. The germline gives CDR1 SGDLS, CDR2 YYNGEE. V shed 0 bases and J 1 base; nucleotides not matched to a gene: 7. The CDR3 length is 17 residues. The CDR3 bases are TGTGCCAGCAGCGTAGCAGGGGGACTGACTTCTGGAAACACCATATATTTT. It yields the protein CASSVAGGLTSGNTIYF.

J is TRBJ1-5 and V is TRBV2, with a weak D call TRBD1 (5 bases). Germline assignment: CDR1 SNHLY and CDR2 FYNNEI. This CDR3 is built from 13 residues. The CDR3 loop reads CACEKGFNQPQHF. As DNA, the CDR3 is TGTGCTTGTGAGAAGGGGTTCAATCAGCCCCAGCATTTT. Full variable domain (missing parts from reference TRBV2 and TRBJ1-5): EPEVTQTPSHQVTQMGQEVILRCVPISNHLYFYWYRQILGQKVEFLVSFYNNEISEKSEIFDDQFSVERPDGSNFTLKIRSTKLEDSAMYFCACEKGFNQPQHFGDGTRLSIL.

CDR3: CASSLLAGGQETQYF. As DNA, the CDR3 is TGTGCCAGCAGCTTGTTGGCGGGGGGCCAAGAGACCCAGTACTTC. The chain couples TRBV5-4 to TRBJ2-5; 8 bases line up with TRBD2. CDR3 length equals 15 residues. Germline V gives CDR1 SGHNT, CDR2 YYREEE (reference sequence). The ends lost 1 base at V and 1 base at J; junction bases unmatched: 3.

V gene TRBV5-4 combines with J gene TRBJ1-2; possible D gene TRBD1, 5 bases. The CDR3 spans 12 residues. Deletions cut 3 bases from V and 7 bases from J, with 10 bases between. CDR1 is SGHNT and CDR2 is YYREEE in the germline V gene (reference sequence). CDR3 protein: CASSSRQLGYTF. CDR3 in DNA: TGTGCCAGCAGCTCGAGACAGCTTGGCTACACCTTC.

The chain couples TRBV25-1 to TRBJ2-3; 8 bases align to TRBD2. Germline values: CDR1 MGHDK, CDR2 SYGVNS. The CDR3 has 14 amino acids. Trimming at V came to 7 bases and at J to 5 bases, leaving 8 bases not matched to a gene. The chain's CDR3 is CASTSGPGVDTQYF. CDR3 sequence (DNA): TGTGCCAGCACTAGCGGGCCGGGGGTAGATACGCAGTATTTT.

Written as DNA, the CDR3 is TGTGCCAGCAGTTCCTATGAAAGAGAGCAGTTCTTC. Amino acid sequence: CASSSYEREQFF. This chain joins TRBV27 and TRBJ2-1; no clear D gene. The CDR3 sequence is 12 residues long. Germline V gene lookup returns CDR1 MNHEY and CDR2 SMNVEV (reference sequence). Trimming stripped 4 bases from V and 10 bases from J, with 11 bases between.

This clone was counted a few times. The chain recombines TRBV25-1 with TRBJ1-5; D ambiguous. The germline gives CDR1 MGHDK, CDR2 SYGVNS. V gave up 5 bases and J gave up 4 bases, with 12 bases separating them. The CDR3 is 14 residues long. The CDR3 sequence is CASSRYGENQPQHF. The CDR3, as DNA: TGTGCCAGCAGTCGATACGGGGAAAATCAGCCCCAGCATTTT.

In its sample, this clone was seen once. In DNA form, the CDR3 reads TGTGCCAGCAGTTACACTGGACAGGGTTATCAGCCCCAGCATTTT. Amino acid sequence: CASSYTGQGYQPQHF. The V call is TRBV6-2 or TRBV6-3, the J call TRBJ1-5; 8 bases agree with TRBD1. Germline CDR1 MNHEY, CDR2 SVGEGT. Losses at the gene ends were 2 bases for V and 5 bases for J; bases not matched to a gene: 5. The CDR3 is 15 residues long.

This clone was recorded only once. The V call is TRBV3-1 (or the pseudogene TRBV3-2), the J call TRBJ1-3, with no clear D. Germline CDR1 and CDR2: LGHDT and YNNKEL (reference sequence). Trimming pared 1 base from V and 2 bases from J, leaving 9 bases between. The CDR3 extends over 15 amino acids. The DNA for the CDR3 is TGTGCCAGCAGCCAAGTGGGCAGAGCTGGAAACACCATATATTTT. Translated, it gives CASSQVGRAGNTIYF.

The V gene is TRBV30, the J gene TRBJ2-7; 8 bases match TRBD1. V lost 5 bases and J lost 3; bases outside the gene matches: 3. CDR3 length: 12 residues. Germline CDR1 reads GTSNPN; CDR2 reads SVGIG (reference sequence). CDR3 sequence (DNA): TGTGCCTGGGACAGGGGTAACTACGAGCAGTACTTC. Translating gives CAWDRGNYEQYF.

To note about this clone: An end of the junction does not agree with germline; a read error may underlie this. V and J are TRBV14 and TRBJ1-2; weak D call: TRBD1 (5 bases). There are 11 residues in the CDR3. The germline V gene has CDR1 SGHDN and CDR2 FVKESK. This chain's CDR3 is CASSQDGAAFF. CDR3 DNA: TGTGCCAGCAGCCAAGATGGGGCAGCATTCTTC. The complete variable domain, with remaining parts taken from reference TRBV14 and TRBJ1-2, reads EAGVTQFPSHSVIEKGQTVTLRCDPISGHDNLYWYRRVMGKEIKFLLHFVKESKQDESGMPNNRFLAERTGGTYSTLKVQPAELEDSGVYFCASSQDGAAFFGSGTRLTVV.

The CDR3 here is CASNYDRVGGYTF. CDR3 coding DNA: TGTGCCAGCAATTACGACAGGGTCGGTGGCTACACCTTC. The rearrangement links TRBV12-3 or TRBV12-4 to TRBJ1-2; 7 bases line up with TRBD1. The V segment lost 7 bases and the J segment 7 bases; nucleotides outside the gene matches: 9. This CDR3 spans 13 amino acids.

V gene TRBV5-1 combines with J gene TRBJ1-1, with D possibly TRBD1 on 5 matching bases. Germline CDR1 reads SGHRS; CDR2 reads YFSETQ. With 4 bases removed from V and 4 bases from J, the gap between germline ends came to 20 bases. This CDR3 is 16 amino acids long. CDR3 coding DNA: TGCGCCAGCAGCCCCCTGGGAGGGGAGGGGAGCACTGAAGCTTTCTTT. Its translation: CASSPLGGEGSTEAFF.

CDR3 bases: TGTGCCAGCAGTGAAGAGGATTTTCGGGTCACAGATACGCAGTATTTT. Translating it yields CASSEEDFRVTDTQYF. This sequence joins TRBV2 and TRBJ2-3; no firm D call. Germline CDR1 SNHLY, CDR2 FYNNEI. V was pared by 1 base and J by 2 bases, with 13 bases between. This CDR3 has 16 residues.

In DNA, the CDR3 is TGTGCCAGTAGTGTAAGGACAGGAAGCTCTGGAAACACCATATATTTT. As protein: CASSVRTGSSGNTIYF. This sequence joins TRBV19 and TRBJ1-3; 7 nucleotides line up with TRBD1. Germline CDR1 is LNHDA and CDR2 is SQIVND (reference sequence). The V and J ends lost 5 bases and 0 bases, in that order; junction bases with no gene match: 7. This CDR3 is 16 amino acids long.

V and J are TRBV29-1 and TRBJ2-7; 11 nucleotides align to TRBD2. The length of the CDR3 is 14 residues. After removal of 6 bases from V and 2 bases from J, the junction contained 6 bases not matched to a gene. Germline values: CDR1 SQVTM, CDR2 ANQGSEA. CDR3 sequence (DNA): TGCAGCGTGCCCACTAGCGGGAGACCCTACGAGCAGTACTTC. Encoded protein: CSVPTSGRPYEQYF.

The CDR3 is CASSPQGTYGYTF. CDR3 nucleotide sequence: TGTGCCAGCAGCCCACAGGGGACCTATGGCTACACCTTC. The rearrangement links TRBV12-3 or TRBV12-4 to TRBJ1-2; 7 bases match TRBD1. The CDR3 contains 13 residues. Trimming removed 6 bases from V and 4 bases from J; junction bases left unmatched: 5.

The chain is built from TRBV12-3 or TRBV12-4 and TRBJ1-2; D might be TRBD1 (5 bases). CDR3 size: 13 residues. Trimming took 11 bases from V and 4 from J, leaving 17 bases between them. CDR3 sequence reads: CAGGQGPLYGYTF. The DNA for the CDR3 is TGTGCCGGTGGACAAGGGCCCCTCTATGGCTACACCTTC.